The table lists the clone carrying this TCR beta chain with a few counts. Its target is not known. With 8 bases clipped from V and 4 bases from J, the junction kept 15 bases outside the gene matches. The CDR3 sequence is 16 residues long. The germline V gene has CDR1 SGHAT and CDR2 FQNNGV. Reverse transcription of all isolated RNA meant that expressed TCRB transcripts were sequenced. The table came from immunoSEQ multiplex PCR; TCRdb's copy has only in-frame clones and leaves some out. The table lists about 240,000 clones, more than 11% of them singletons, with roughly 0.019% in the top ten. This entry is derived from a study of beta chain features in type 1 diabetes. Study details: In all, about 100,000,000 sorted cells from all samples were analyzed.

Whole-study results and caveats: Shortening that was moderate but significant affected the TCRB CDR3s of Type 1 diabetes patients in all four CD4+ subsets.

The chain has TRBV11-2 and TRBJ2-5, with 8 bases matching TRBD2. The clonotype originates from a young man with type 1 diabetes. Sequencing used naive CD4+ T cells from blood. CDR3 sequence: CASDDAASGGLETQYF. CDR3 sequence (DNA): TGTGCCAGCGACGATGCGGCCTCGGGGGGGTTAGAGACCCAGTACTTC.